This entry concerns a single TCR beta chain. The antigen remains undetermined. These data come from a study of cytomegalovirus exposure and HLA in healthy donors. About the study: Previous work identified 100 million or so unique TCR beta sequences from around 200 million T cells. Falling in the Caucasian-associated ancestry cluster were 81% of approximately 410 genotyped donors.

The primer mix had 60 Vbeta and 13 Jbeta primers. TCRdb keeps only in-frame clones here, not all; method: immunoSEQ multiplex PCR. The top ten hold around 6.6% of the sample, which has fewer than 120,000 clones, approximately 79% seen once. The germline CDR1 and CDR2 sequences are SGHDN and FVKESK. The CDR3 is 13 amino acids. Trimming cost V 6 bases and J 3 bases, with 11 bases left between them. Overall study findings and caveats: Sequencing likely produced, as an artifact, a cluster of highly shared sequence variants.

V is TRBV14 and J is TRBJ1-1, with D unresolved. The TCR sequence derives from a man aged 30-40 years in good health and CMV-seropositive. Sequencing was performed on PBMCs. This chain's CDR3 is CASSQALHTEAFF. CDR3 nucleotides: TGTGCCAGCAGTCAGGCCTTACACACTGAAGCTTTCTTT.